The subject of this entry is one T cell receptor (beta chain). The sample is drawn from a study of T cell responses to AZD1222 COVID-19 vaccine. CDR3 length: 14 residues. The V gene lost 1 base and the J gene lost 7 bases, with 13 bases spanning the gap. Germline CDR1 LGHNA, CDR2 YSLEER. Profiling relied on immunoSEQ multiplex PCR, and the TCRdb table lists in-frame clones only, not all of them. The table lists about 72,000 clones, around nine tenths of them singletons. The clonotype originates from an adult in good health. The sample was peripheral blood, taken on day 0 of AZD1222 vaccination. The rearrangement links TRBV4-3 to TRBJ1-2; no clear D. CDR3 protein: CASSQVPSVGGYTF. The CDR3, as DNA: TGCGCCAGCAGCCAAGTGCCGAGCGTGGGTGGCTACACCTTC.